The 12 T cell receptor beta chains in this list originate from one sample, sequenced in a study of T cell responses to AZD1222 COVID-19 vaccine. The method was immunoSEQ multiplex PCR; TCRdb's version includes in-frame clones alone and lacks a portion of them. The sample carries 95,000 to 150,000 clones, roughly 86% recorded once. The sample here was peripheral blood, taken on day 0 of AZD1222 vaccination. These receptors were collected from an adult in good health.

The chain couples TRBV25-1 to TRBJ1-1, with TRBD1 matching 7 bases. The germline V gene has CDR1 MGHDK and CDR2 SYGVNS. The ends lost 3 bases at V and 8 bases at J; junction bases unmatched: 3. CDR3 length: 12 amino acids. CDR3 loop: CASSDGGQEAFF. The CDR3 DNA reads TGTGCCAGCAGTGACGGGGGACAGGAAGCTTTCTTT.

The J gene is TRBJ2-7, the V gene TRBV11-2, with D unclear. The CDR3 totals 14 residues. V was pared by 5 bases and J by 1 base, with 12 bases between. Germline CDR1 reads SGHAT; CDR2 reads FQNNGV. CDR3 sequence reads: CASSLSMVSYEQYF. CDR3 DNA sequence: TGTGCCAGCAGCCTGTCCATGGTGTCCTACGAGCAGTACTTC. Full variable domain (missing parts from reference TRBV11-2 and TRBJ2-7): EAGVAQSPRYKIIEKRQSVAFWCNPISGHATLYWYQQILGQGPKLLIQFQNNGVVDDSQLPKDRFSAERLKGVDSTLKIQPAKLEDSAVYLCASSLSMVSYEQYFGPGTRLTVT.

The genes are TRBV15 and TRBJ2-5, with D unclear. The ends were cut back, 1 base at V and 4 bases at J, with 4 bases in the middle. CDR1 is LNHNV and CDR2 is YYDKDF in the germline V gene (reference sequence). The length of the CDR3 is 12 residues. The CDR3 nucleotides are TGTGCCACCAGCAGAGTGGGAGAGACCCAGTACTTC. Its protein is CATSRVGETQYF. Together with reference TRBV15 and TRBJ2-5, the CDR3 gives the full variable domain: DAMVIQNPRYQVTQFGKPVTLSCSQTLNHNVMYWYQQKSSQAPKLLFHYYDKDFNNEADTPDNFQSRRPNTSFCFLDIRSPGLGDTAMYLCATSRVGETQYFGPGTRLLVL.

The chain is built from TRBV10-3 and TRBJ1-4; possibly TRBD1 for D (5 bases). The CDR3 is made up of 15 amino acids. Germline CDR1 ENHRY, CDR2 SYGVKD. Deletions cut 0 bases from V and 7 bases from J, with 12 bases between. The CDR3 bases are TGTGCCATCAGTGAGTCGATCAGGGTTGGTGAAAAACTGTTTTTT. As protein: CAISESIRVGEKLFF.

The rearrangement joins TRBV19 to TRBJ2-1; 8 nucleotides line up with TRBD2. Germline loops: CDR1 LNHDA, CDR2 SQIVND (reference sequence). The CDR3 is 15 residues long. V shed 5 bases, J shed 4 bases, and the junction held 7 bases outside the gene matches. CDR3 region: CASSRYAGGYNEQFF. The CDR3 bases are TGTGCCAGTAGTCGCTATGCGGGAGGTTACAATGAGCAGTTCTTC. The variable domain in full, with the rest retrieved from reference TRBV19 and TRBJ2-1, is DGGITQSPKYLFRKEGQNVTLSCEQNLNHDAMYWYRQDPGQGLRLIYYSQIVNDFQKGDIAEGYSVSREKKESFPLTVTSAQKNPTAFYLCASSRYAGGYNEQFFGPGTRLTVL.

The chain carries TRBV19 and TRBJ2-3, with D perhaps matching TRBD1 or TRBD2 (5 bases each). Germline V gives CDR1 LNHDA, CDR2 SQIVND (reference sequence). The germline V and J ends were trimmed by 8 bases and 2 bases, with 20 bases remaining between them. CDR3 size: 16 residues. The CDR3 DNA is TGTGCCAGTGCCGAGGGGTTGATAGGTCACACAGATACGCAGTATTTT. It encodes CASAEGLIGHTDTQYF.

CDR3 sequence (DNA): TGCGCCAGCAGCTTGGGGGACAGGGTCTCCTACAATGAGCAGTTCTTC. Translating gives CASSLGDRVSYNEQFF. V gene TRBV5-1 combines with J gene TRBJ2-1; 9 bases match TRBD1. The CDR3 is 16 residues long. Germline loops: CDR1 SGHRS, CDR2 YFSETQ. J lost 0 bases, V lost 0 bases, and 1 base had no gene match.

The V gene is TRBV7-9, the J gene TRBJ2-5, with unresolved D. The length of the CDR3 is 14 residues. Germline assignment: CDR1 SEHNR and CDR2 FQNEAQ (reference sequence). V shed 2 bases and J shed 0 bases, with 7 bases lying between them. The CDR3 nucleotides are TGTGCCAGCAGCTTAAATGGGGACCAAGAGACCCAGTACTTC. As protein: CASSLNGDQETQYF.

The J gene is TRBJ1-5, the V gene TRBV21-1. TRBV21-1 is designated a pseudogene. The CDR3 loop spans 12 amino acids. The CDR3 sequence: CASSKPFLAGHF. The CDR3 region has the DNA TGTGCCAGCAGCAAACCTTTTCTGGCGGGGCATTTT.

The chain joins TRBV3-1 (or the pseudogene TRBV3-2) to TRBJ1-1; the D gene is possibly TRBD1 (6 bases). CDR1 LGHDT and CDR2 YNNKEL come from the germline V gene (reference sequence). Trimming left V 4 bases short and J 2 bases short, with 11 bases between. There are 14 residues in the CDR3. In nucleotides, the CDR3 is TGTGCCAGCAGCCGCGGACAGAGAAACACTGAAGCTTTCTTT. Translating it yields CASSRGQRNTEAFF.

Only one count was recorded for this clone. Without the conserved terminal phenylalanine or tryptophan, this CDR3 likely stems from a read error. This chain joins TRBV29-1 and TRBJ1-1, with TRBD1 matching 7 bases. Germline V lookup: CDR1 SQVTM, CDR2 ANQGSEA. V lost 7 bases to trimming and J lost 5 bases; unmatched junction nucleotides: 10. The CDR3 length is 13 residues. CDR3 loop: CSARDSLDTEAFL. In DNA form, the CDR3 reads TGCAGCGCTAGGGACAGTCTTGATACTGAAGCTTTCCTT.

This clone showed up just once. The chain joins TRBV12-3 or TRBV12-4 to TRBJ1-1, with D unresolved. V shed 6 bases and J shed 1 base, with 6 bases lying between them. CDR3 length: 12 amino acids. The CDR3 nucleotides are TGTGCCAGCAGGTACAGGAACACTGAAGCTTTCTTT. This encodes CASRYRNTEAFF.